These T cell receptor beta chains were read from a single sample in a study of T cell responses to AZD1222 COVID-19 vaccine. The repertoire was sequenced with immunoSEQ multiplex PCR; TCRdb's copy has only in-frame clones and lacks some. The sample carries 77,000 or so clones, around 93% recorded once. The specimen was peripheral blood, collected 28 days after the second AZD1222 dose. The receptors stem from an adult who received the AZD1222 COVID-19 vaccine. CDR3s include the opening cysteine and the closing phenylalanine or tryptophan. D genes are given only for firm matches. A row's size may be missing; if present it is once, few, many or a size class.

>-|TRBJ1-3|-|TRBV27
CASSSRTVSGNTIYF
TGTGCCAGCAGTTCCAGGACAGTCTCTGGAAACACCATATATTTT
>-|TRBJ2-7|TRBD2|TRBV9
CASSVEAGGPREQYF
TGTGCCAGCAGCGTGGAAGCGGGAGGGCCGAGGGAGCAGTACTTC
>-|TRBJ2-1|-|TRBV11-3
CASSRASGNEQFF
TGTGCCAGCAGCCGAGCTAGTGGGAATGAGCAGTTCTTC
>-|TRBJ1-6|-|TRBV5-4
CASSFSGIYSPLHF
TGTGCCAGCAGCTTTTCAGGGATCTACTCACCCCTCCACTTT
>-|TRBJ2-7|TRBD2|TRBV20-1
CSASPSGDSYEQYF
TGCAGTGCTAGTCCTAGCGGGGACTCCTACGAGCAGTACTTC
>-|TRBJ2-1|-|TRBV4-3
CASRSEWGGGEQFF
TGCGCCAGCAGGTCTGAGTGGGGAGGGGGTGAGCAGTTCTTC
>-|TRBJ2-1|TRBD2|TRBV7-2
CASSETGTSYFNEQFF
TGTGCCAGCAGCGAAACCGGGACTAGCTACTTTAATGAGCAGTTCTTC
>once|TRBJ2-7|-|TRBV4-1
CASSQVTSTGSYEQYF
TGCGCCAGCAGCCAGGTCACCTCGACAGGCTCCTACGAGCAGTACTTC
>once|TRBJ1-1|-|TRBV15
CATSRVGNTEAFF
TGTGCCACCAGCAGGGTAGGGAACACTGAAGCTTTCTTT
>-|TRBJ2-7|-|TRBV10-3
CAISERGGYEQYF
TGTGCCATCAGTGAGAGGGGCGGGTACGAGCAGTACTTC
>-|TRBJ1-5|-|TRBV28
CASSLWEGGHYQPQHF
TGTGCCAGCAGTTTATGGGAGGGAGGTCATTATCAGCCCCAGCATTTT
>-|TRBJ2-5|-|TRBV19
CASSAPTGETQYF
TGTGCCAGTAGTGCCCCGACAGGAGAGACCCAGTACTTC
>once|TRBJ2-5|TRBD1|TRBV10-3
CAISESRARQGAFETQYF
TGTGCCATCAGTGAGTCGAGGGCCCGACAGGGGGCGTTTGAGACCCAGTACTTC
>-|TRBJ2-3|TRBD2|TRBV6-5
CASNLGGADTQYF
TGTGCCAGCAATCTGGGAGGGGCAGATACGCAGTATTTT
>-|TRBJ2-2|TRBD1|TRBV24-1
CATSDPGTGDGELFF
TGTGCCACCAGTGATCCTGGGACAGGGGACGGGGAGCTGTTTTTT
>few|TRBJ2-7|TRBD2|TRBV4-1
CASSQGTAGAEQYF
TGCGCCAGCAGCCAAGGTACCGCGGGAGCCGAGCAGTACTTC
>-|TRBJ2-1|-|TRBV5-5
CASSLRRTGSYNEQFF
TGTGCCAGCAGCTTGAGGCGGACCGGCTCCTACAATGAGCAGTTCTTC
>-|TRBJ2-7|-|TRBV18
CASSPPSAGARYEQYF
TGTGCCAGCTCACCACCCTCGGCAGGGGCCCGCTACGAGCAGTACTTC
>few|TRBJ2-2|TRBD2|TRBV2
CASNPGLAGTGELFF
TGTGCCAGCAACCCGGGACTAGCGGGAACCGGGGAGCTGTTTTTT
>-|TRBJ2-3|-|TRBV28
CASSSPFEIPPDTQYF
TGTGCCAGCAGTTCTCCCTTCGAGATCCCCCCAGATACGCAGTATTTT
>-|TRBJ1-3|-|TRBV5-1
CASRDTSSGNTIYF
TGCGCCAGCAGGGACACAAGCTCTGGAAACACCATATATTTT
>-|TRBJ1-2|-|TRBV27
CASCEAGLGYTF
TGTGCCAGCTGCGAGGCAGGGTTAGGCTACACCTTC
>few|TRBJ1-2|-|TRBV6-5
CASPRDGTYGYTF
TGTGCCAGCCCCCGGGACGGGACTTATGGCTACACCTTC
>-|TRBJ2-1|-|TRBV10-3
CAISGAGSLSYNEQFF
TGTGCCATCAGTGGAGCGGGCTCCCTCTCCTACAATGAGCAGTTCTTC
>-|TRBJ1-6|-|TRBV7-2
CASSLRMAESSYNSPLHF
TGTGCCAGCAGCCTCCGGATGGCAGAGAGCTCCTATAATTCACCCCTCCACTTT
>-|TRBJ1-6|-|TRBV7-2
CASSFLSPSPLHF
TGTGCCAGCAGCTTTCTATCCCCCTCACCCCTCCACTTT
>-|TRBJ2-3|-|TRBV28
CASIPLTSGRDTQYF
TGTGCCAGCATTCCCTTAACTAGTGGCAGAGATACGCAGTATTTT
>-|TRBJ2-3|TRBD2|TRBV9
CASSGTSGGRDTQYF
TGTGCCAGCAGCGGGACTAGCGGGGGGAGGGATACGCAGTATTTT
>-|TRBJ2-3|-|TRBV28
CASSPADGPGTDTQYF
TGTGCCAGCAGTCCAGCGGACGGACCTGGTACAGATACGCAGTATTTT
>-|TRBJ1-2|-|TRBV19
CASTLQGYGYTF
TGTGCCAGTACCCTACAGGGATATGGCTACACCTTC
>-|TRBJ1-2|-|TRBV19
CASSIGERSYTF
TGTGCCAGTAGTATCGGGGAACGAAGCTACACCTTC
>-|TRBJ1-2|-|TRBV11-2
CASSPDRHYGYTF
TGTGCCAGCAGCCCCGACAGGCACTATGGCTACACCTTC
>-|TRBJ2-4|-|TRBV28
CASSLNGGQNNIQYF
TGTGCCAGCAGTTTAAATGGGGGCCAAAATAACATTCAGTACTTC
>-|TRBJ2-5|TRBD2|TRBV6-2/TRBV6-3
CASRPSGNQETQYF
TGTGCCAGCAGACCTAGCGGAAACCAAGAGACCCAGTACTTC
>-|TRBJ1-1|-|TRBV13
CASSLKAAGTEAFF
TGTGCCAGCAGCTTAAAGGCGGCGGGGACTGAAGCTTTCTTT
>-|TRBJ2-4|-|TRBV19
CASITPGTKVLLAKNIQYF
TGTGCCAGTATTACCCCCGGGACAAAGGTACTTTTAGCCAAAAACATTCAGTACTTC
>-|TRBJ2-7|-|TRBV18
CASSPRTDPREQYF
TGTGCCAGCTCACCACGGACCGACCCACGCGAGCAGTACTTC
>-|TRBJ2-7|-|TRBV27
CAAIPGIYEQYF
TGTGCCGCAATCCCAGGGATCTACGAGCAGTACTTC
>-|TRBJ2-1|TRBD2|TRBV6-6
CASTWGGGRLNEQFF
TGTGCCAGCACCTGGGGGGGAGGGAGACTTAATGAGCAGTTCTTC
>few|TRBJ1-5|-|TRBV3-1/TRBV3-2
CASSSGSNQPQHF
TGTGCCAGCAGCTCGGGGAGCAATCAGCCCCAGCATTTT
>-|TRBJ2-4|TRBD1|TRBV6-2/TRBV6-3
CASSYGRDRVGGKNIQYF
TGTGCCAGCAGTTACGGCCGGGACAGGGTTGGTGGCAAAAACATTCAGTACTTC
>-|TRBJ1-1|-|TRBV5-6
CASSLRLGRMNTEAFF
TGTGCCAGCAGCTTGAGGTTGGGACGGATGAACACTGAAGCTTTCTTT
>-|TRBJ1-1|TRBD1|TRBV27
CASMGDRVVGNTEAFF
TGTGCCAGCATGGGAGACAGGGTAGTGGGGAACACTGAAGCTTTCTTT
>-|TRBJ1-6|-|TRBV6-7
CASSYRGEYSPLHF
TGTGCCAGCAGTTACCGCGGGGAGTATTCACCCCTCCACTTT
>-|TRBJ2-7|TRBD1|TRBV19
CASSPGTGFYEQYF
TGTGCCAGTAGTCCTGGGACAGGTTTCTACGAGCAGTACTTC
>-|TRBJ2-7|TRBD1|TRBV5-5
CASSYPGQSSYEQYF
TGTGCCAGCAGCTACCCGGGACAGAGCTCCTACGAGCAGTACTTC
>-|TRBJ2-1|-|TRBV5-6
CASSLDNEQFF
TGTGCCAGCAGCTTGGACAATGAGCAGTTCTTC
>once|TRBJ1-5|-|TRBV6-4
CASSDTGNQPQHF
TGTGCCAGCAGTGATACAGGGAATCAGCCCCAGCATTTT
>-|TRBJ2-3|-|TRBV3-1/TRBV3-2
CASSQGITVSSTDTQYF
TGTGCCAGCAGCCAAGGCATTACAGTCTCTAGCACAGATACGCAGTATTTT
>-|TRBJ2-3|-|TRBV14
CASSRGAAGDTQYF
TGTGCCAGCAGCCGGGGGGCAGCGGGAGATACGCAGTATTTT
>-|TRBJ1-2|-|TRBV9
CASSTAGTTVYGYTF
TGTGCCAGCAGCACCGCCGGGACAACGGTCTATGGCTACACCTTC
>once|TRBJ2-3|TRBD2|TRBV7-8
CASSLEGSRDYLLAYGTQYF
TGTGCCAGCAGCTTAGAAGGATCCCGGGACTACCTACTAGCGTATGGTACGCAGTATTTT
>-|TRBJ2-7|-|TRBV7-2
CASSLGALHYEQYF
TGTGCCAGCAGCTTAGGCGCCTTGCACTACGAGCAGTACTTC